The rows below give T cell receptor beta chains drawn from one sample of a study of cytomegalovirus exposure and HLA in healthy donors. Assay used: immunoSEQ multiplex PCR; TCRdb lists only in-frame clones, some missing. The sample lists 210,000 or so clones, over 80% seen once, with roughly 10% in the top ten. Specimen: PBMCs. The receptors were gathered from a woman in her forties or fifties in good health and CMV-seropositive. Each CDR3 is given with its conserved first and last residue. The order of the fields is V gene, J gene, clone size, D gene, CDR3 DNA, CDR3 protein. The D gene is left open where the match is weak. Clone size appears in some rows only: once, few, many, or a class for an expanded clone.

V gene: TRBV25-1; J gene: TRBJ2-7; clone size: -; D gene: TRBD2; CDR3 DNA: TGTGCCAGCAGTCGAACTAGCGGGGACCCCTACGAGCAGTACTTC; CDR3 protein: CASSRTSGDPYEQYF
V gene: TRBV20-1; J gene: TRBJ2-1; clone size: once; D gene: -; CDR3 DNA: TGCAGTGCTCTTAGAGGCCGAGATAAGTTCTTC; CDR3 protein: CSALRGRDKFF
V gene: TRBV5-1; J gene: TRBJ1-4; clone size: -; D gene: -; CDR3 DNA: TGCGCCAGCAACCAGGGGTACCCTAATGAAAAACTGTTTTTT; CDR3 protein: CASNQGYPNEKLFF
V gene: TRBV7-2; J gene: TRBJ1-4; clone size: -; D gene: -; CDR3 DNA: TGTGCCAGCAGCTTAACGATATTAGTGGGAGGCGATGAAAAACTGTTTTTT; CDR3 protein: CASSLTILVGGDEKLFF
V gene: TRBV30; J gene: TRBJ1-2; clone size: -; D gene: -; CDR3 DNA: TGTGCCTGGAGTGAGCGACCGTCGGTCTATGGCTACACCTTC; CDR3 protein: CAWSERPSVYGYTF
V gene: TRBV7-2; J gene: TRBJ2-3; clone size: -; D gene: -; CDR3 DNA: TGTGCCAGCAGCCCGAAGATGGCCACAGATACGCAGTATTTT; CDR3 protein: CASSPKMATDTQYF
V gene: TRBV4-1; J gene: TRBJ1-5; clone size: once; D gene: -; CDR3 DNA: TGCGCCAGCAGCCCCCCGAACCCCCGGTGGCAGCCCCAGCATTTT; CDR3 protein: CASSPPNPRWQPQHF
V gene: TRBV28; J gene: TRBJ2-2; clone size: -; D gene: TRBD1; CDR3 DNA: TGTGCCAGCAGTACCGGACAGGGGGCAACCGGGGAGCTGTTTTTT; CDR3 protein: CASSTGQGATGELFF
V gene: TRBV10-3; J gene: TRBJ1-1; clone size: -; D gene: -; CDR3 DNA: TGTGCCATCAGTCGAGTCGGGGGGAACACTGAAGCTTTCTTT; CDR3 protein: CAISRVGGNTEAFF
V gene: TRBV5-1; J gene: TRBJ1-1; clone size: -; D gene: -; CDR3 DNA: TGCGCCAGCAGCTCGACTTCCGCGGGCACTGAAGCTTTCTTT; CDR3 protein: CASSSTSAGTEAFF
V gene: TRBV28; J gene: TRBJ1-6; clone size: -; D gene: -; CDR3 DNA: TGTGCCAGCAGTGACAGAAATTCACCCCTCCACTTT; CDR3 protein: CASSDRNSPLHF